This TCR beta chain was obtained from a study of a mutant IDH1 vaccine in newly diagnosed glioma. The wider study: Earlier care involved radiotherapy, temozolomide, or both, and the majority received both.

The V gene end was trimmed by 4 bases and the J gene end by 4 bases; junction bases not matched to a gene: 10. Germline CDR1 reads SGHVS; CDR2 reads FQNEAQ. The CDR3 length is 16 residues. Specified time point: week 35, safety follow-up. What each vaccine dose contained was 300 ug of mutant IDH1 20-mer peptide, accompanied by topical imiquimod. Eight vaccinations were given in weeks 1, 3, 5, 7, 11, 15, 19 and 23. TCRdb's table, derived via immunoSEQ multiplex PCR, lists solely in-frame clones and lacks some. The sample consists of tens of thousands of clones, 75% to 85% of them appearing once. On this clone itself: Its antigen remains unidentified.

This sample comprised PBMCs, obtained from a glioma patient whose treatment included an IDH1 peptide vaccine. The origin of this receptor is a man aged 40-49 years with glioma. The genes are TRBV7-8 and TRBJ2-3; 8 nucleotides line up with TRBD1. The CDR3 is CASSSNPGQDADTQYF. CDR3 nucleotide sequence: TGTGCCAGCAGCTCTAATCCGGGACAGGACGCAGATACGCAGTATTTT.